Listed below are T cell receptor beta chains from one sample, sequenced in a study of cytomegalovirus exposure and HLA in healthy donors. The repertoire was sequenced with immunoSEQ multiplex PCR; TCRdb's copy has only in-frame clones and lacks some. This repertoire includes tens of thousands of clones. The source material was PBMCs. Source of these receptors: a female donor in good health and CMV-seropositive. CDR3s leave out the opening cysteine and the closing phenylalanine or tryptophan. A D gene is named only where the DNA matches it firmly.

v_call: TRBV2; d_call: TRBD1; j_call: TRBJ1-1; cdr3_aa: ASSVQGGNTEAF
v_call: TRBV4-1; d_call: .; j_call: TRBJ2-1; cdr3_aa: ASSQAWAGRQF
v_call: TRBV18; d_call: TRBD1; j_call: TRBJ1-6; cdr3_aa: ASSPQGAGYNSPLH
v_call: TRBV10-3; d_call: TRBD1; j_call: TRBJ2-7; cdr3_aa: AISVQGAYEQY
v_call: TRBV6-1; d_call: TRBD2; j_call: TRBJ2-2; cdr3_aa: ASVPLAWPGELF
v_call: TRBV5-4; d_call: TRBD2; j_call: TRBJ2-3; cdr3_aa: ASSSAGASDTQY
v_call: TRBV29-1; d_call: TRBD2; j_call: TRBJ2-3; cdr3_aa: SVGLSSGRDTQY
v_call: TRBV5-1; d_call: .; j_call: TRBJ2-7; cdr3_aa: ASSLERGTYEQY
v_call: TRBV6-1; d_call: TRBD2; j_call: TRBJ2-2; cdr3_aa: ASSGWLAANTGELF
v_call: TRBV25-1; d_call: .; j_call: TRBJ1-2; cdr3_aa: ASSDPPGRTNYGYT
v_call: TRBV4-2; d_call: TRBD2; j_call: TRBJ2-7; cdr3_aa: ASSQSSGERESEQY
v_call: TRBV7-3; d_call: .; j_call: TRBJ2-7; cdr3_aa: ASSLTGGYEQY
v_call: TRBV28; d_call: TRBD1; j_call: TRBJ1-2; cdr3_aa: ASSLQGGAYGYT
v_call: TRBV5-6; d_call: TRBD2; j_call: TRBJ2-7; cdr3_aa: ASSNGLAGVQQY
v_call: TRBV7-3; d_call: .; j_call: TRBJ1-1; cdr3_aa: ASSINPGQGEAF
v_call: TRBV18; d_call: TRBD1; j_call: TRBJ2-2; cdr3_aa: ASSRIQGDTGELF
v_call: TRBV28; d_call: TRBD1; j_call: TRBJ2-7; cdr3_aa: ASTAGTGVEEQY
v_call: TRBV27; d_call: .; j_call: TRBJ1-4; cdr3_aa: ASSTRYRISNEKLF
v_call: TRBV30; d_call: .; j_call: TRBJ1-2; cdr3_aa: AWRIQGFSGYT
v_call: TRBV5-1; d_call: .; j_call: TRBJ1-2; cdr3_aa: ASSRGPDYGYT
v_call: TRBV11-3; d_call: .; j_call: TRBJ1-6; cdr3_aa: ASSTRDGQNSPLH
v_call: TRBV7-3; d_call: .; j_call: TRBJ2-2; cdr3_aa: ASSPSGGRTGELF
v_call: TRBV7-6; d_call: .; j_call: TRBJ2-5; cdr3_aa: ASSRGGETQY
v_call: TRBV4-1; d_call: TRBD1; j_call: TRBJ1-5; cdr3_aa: ASSQTPGQGAIMPQH
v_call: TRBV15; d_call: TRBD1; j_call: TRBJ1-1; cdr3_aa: ATSIDRVRTEAF
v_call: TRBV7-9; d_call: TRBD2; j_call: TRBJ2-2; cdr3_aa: ASSFDGGGGELF
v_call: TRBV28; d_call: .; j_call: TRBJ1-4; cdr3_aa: ASLNEKLF
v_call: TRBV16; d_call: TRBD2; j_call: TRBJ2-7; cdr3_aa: ASSRGGPYEQY
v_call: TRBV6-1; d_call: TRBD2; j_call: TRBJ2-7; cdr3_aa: ASSGTSAGAGEQY
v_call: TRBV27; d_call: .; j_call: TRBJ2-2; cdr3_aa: ASREGNRRRNTGELF